This T cell receptor beta chain was captured by sequencing in a study of blood T cells in healthy people across ages (dated by TCRdb to the mid-2010s). For context, the study as a whole: Template switching captured roughly one uniquely barcoded TCR beta cDNA molecule per two T cells in model experiments. The study measured age-related changes in TCR beta repertoire diversity using deep sequencing normalized with unique cDNA molecular identifiers. The donors were divided into four age groups: young (average about 16 years), middle-aged (almost 40), aged (approximately 62) and long-lived (about 80). Donors of different ages were randomly distributed across sequencing lanes to avoid experimental bias. For two donors (one aged 18 to 29 and one aged 80 or older), the study analyzed two additional independent replicas of 1 million unique cDNA reads from the same blood draw. The research as a whole found: As age increased, observed TCR beta diversity per million T cells dropped in a roughly linear way, and a significant reduction was already evident by age roughly 36. Compared with the aged group, the long-lived group had more naive CD4+ T cells, fewer expanded clones and increased TCR diversity, a pattern suggesting age selection. Because profiling used bulk unsorted PBMCs, naive and antigen-experienced compartments could not be compared conclusively. Estimates of total diversity based on one million sequenced T cells were considered lower bounds and underestimates. Because donor CMV infection status was unknown, age-related changes in expanded clonotypes were potentially confounded. A strong correlation was found between observed TCR beta diversity and the percentage of naive T cells measured by flow cytometry.

To prepare the library, 5' RACE was applied. The sequencer was an Illumina HiSeq 2500. A second PCR of about 7 to 12 cycles was run with a J-beta primer mix and a sample-barcoded 5' primer. A unique molecular identifier was introduced onto each TCR beta cDNA molecule by a template-switch 5' adaptor carrying 12 random nucleotides. Each sample yielded at least 2.5 million CDR3-containing paired-end reads. All of the RNA was converted into first-strand cDNA using the Mint cDNA synthesis kit, with a TRBC-specific oligonucleotide serving as the primer. Following uracil-DNA glycosylase treatment, all cDNA underwent a first 18-cycle PCR with the universal primers M1SS and BC2_uni_R. Concerning the study's data processing: Normalization of each sample was performed by random selection of 1 million high-quality reads, each carrying a distinct molecular identifier. Instead of being binned into consensus sequences, reads with shared molecular identifiers were discarded. MiTCR, with a Q25 quality threshold and the strictest error-elimination algorithm, was used for CDR3 identification, clonotype clustering and error correction. Lower-bound total TCR beta diversity was estimated with a nonparametric unseen species model using Euler transformation. TCRdb redid the processing of the public reads, applying fastp at Q25 and MiXCR, and retained in-frame beta chains. Each record represents a unique CDR3 protein, reported with the most common genes and DNA among its rows. TCRdb's processing, not the authors' own work, is the source of the V and J calls. Within this sample are approximately 1,100,000 distinct CDR3 sequences, with roughly 45% of them counted one time only. In total, the top ten clones hold under 20% of the sample.

CDR1 and CDR2 are read off the germline V gene as MGHRA and YSYEKL. The CDR3 contains 15 residues, cysteine and phenylalanine counted. Kept here is only the CDR3 DNA, which spans 45 bases and is read in frame from base 1. For this chain, trimming is 1 base at the V end and 5 bases at the J end, and the number of junction bases without a gene match is 6. Worth noting for this clonotype: Its antigen is still unknown. No base qualities exist here, and no much larger clone lies one base off it.

The roughly 38 donors, aged about 6 to 100 years, were systemically healthy Caucasian individuals from Russia. Ten milliliters of peripheral blood were collected from each donor into EDTA-treated Vacutainer tubes. Ficoll-Paque density-gradient centrifugation was used to isolate PBMCs, with at least 7 million obtained per sample. Trizol reagent was used to extract total RNA from the PBMCs, yielding at least 5 micrograms per sample. Naive CD45RAhigh/CD27high T cell percentages were measured by flow cytometry on a PBMC aliquot from every donor. Source material: blood. This sequence originates from a woman aged 60 to 75 in good health. The chain employs TRBV4-1 and TRBJ1-2, and 8 junctional nucleotides match TRBD1. The CDR3 corresponds to CASSQGLRTGYGYTF. In nucleotide form, the sequence is TGCGCCAGCAGCCAAGGACTCAGGACAGGGTATGGCTACACCTTC.